This TCR beta chain originates from a study of blood T cell repertoires in COVID-19. Study at large: Acute and convalescent COVID-19 specimens originated in the United States, Italy and Spain. From T cells, B-cell-depleted T cells, or PBMCs came the material, which was cDNA or gDNA.

The authors' processing: For nucleated cells, counts were estimated from reference gene primer amplification. This table comes from immunoSEQ multiplex PCR, and its TCRdb copy is limited to in-frame clones, with some not included. From that table come the V and J calls and clone size; the DNA was used to work out D and trimming. The profile shows hundreds of thousands of clones, 92% of them singletons. While infection was still active, Seattle patients were enrolled and then followed longitudinally. The V gene's germline CDR1 is MDHEN and CDR2 SYDVKM. The CDR3 sequence is 15 residues long. J gave up 3 bases and V 5 bases, and 7 bases lay outside the gene matches.

This TCR was sampled from a man aged 55 to 70 with COVID-19, enrolled during active disease. The sample taken for sequencing was peripheral blood. The rearrangement links TRBV28 to TRBJ2-7, with 10 bases fitting TRBD2. The CDR3 is CASSTGLADSYEQYF. The CDR3 DNA reads as TGTGCCAGCAGTACAGGACTAGCGGACAGCTACGAGCAGTACTTC.